A single sample is the source of the 25 T cell receptor beta chains below, sequenced in a study of T cell responses to AZD1222 COVID-19 vaccine. Method: immunoSEQ multiplex PCR; TCRdb's copy keeps in-frame clones and lacks some. The table records 100,000 or so clones, roughly 89% of them present only once. Sequencing used peripheral blood, obtained on day 0 of AZD1222 vaccination. Receptor source: an adult in good health.

The rearrangement joins TRBV24-1 to TRBJ2-3; 9 bases are a match to TRBD1. CDR1 and CDR2 from the germline V gene are KGHDR and SFDVKD. The CDR3 length is 15 residues. The junction had 4 bases not matched to a gene; V was cut back by 4 bases and J by 3 bases. The CDR3 loop reads CATSDPGQGTDTQYF. CDR3 DNA sequence: TGTGCCACCAGTGACCCGGGACAGGGAACAGATACGCAGTATTTT.

The V and J genes are TRBV12-5 and TRBJ2-1; a possible D gene is TRBD1 (6 bases). There are 14 residues in the CDR3. CDR1 is LGHNT and CDR2 is FRNRAP in the germline V gene. Trimming pared 3 bases from V and 5 bases from J, leaving 11 bases between. Here the CDR3 DNA reads TGTGCTAGTGGTTTCTTGGGGGCGGACAATGAGCAGTTCTTC. Its translation: CASGFLGADNEQFF.

The chain combines TRBV5-1 with TRBJ1-1; weak D call: TRBD1 (5 bases). The length of the CDR3 is 14 residues. The V end lost 3 bases, the J end lost 11 bases, and 20 bases lay between the germline ends. In germline, CDR1 is SGHRS, CDR2 YFSETQ. The CDR3 sequence is CASSSLGESMGAFF. The CDR3 DNA sequence: TGCGCCAGCAGCTCGTTAGGGGAATCGATGGGGGCTTTCTTT.

The rearrangement links TRBV2 to TRBJ1-2; 7 nucleotides line up with TRBD1. The CDR3 is made up of 13 amino acids. The J segment lost 7 bases and the V segment lost 6 bases, leaving 8 bases of the junction unmatched. Per germline, CDR1 SNHLY and CDR2 FYNNEI. The CDR3 sequence is CASSRTGVFGYTF. As DNA, the CDR3 is TGTGCCAGCAGCAGAACAGGGGTCTTTGGCTACACCTTC.

This clone has just one count. The rearrangement uses TRBV9 and TRBJ2-1, with 11 bases aligning to TRBD2. The germline V gene has CDR1 SGDLS and CDR2 YYNGEE. Trimming at V came to 1 base and at J to 8 bases, leaving 5 bases not matched to a gene. The CDR3 has 15 amino acids. The CDR3 region has the DNA TGTGCCAGCAGCGTAAGGCTAGCGGGAGGCGATGAGCAGTTCTTC. Protein product: CASSVRLAGGDEQFF.

The rearrangement uses TRBV6-5 and TRBJ1-5; D uncertain. The CDR3 has 13 residues. Germline CDR1 MNHEY, CDR2 SVGAGI. V lost 2 bases and J lost 0, with 2 bases in between. DNA of the CDR3: TGTGCCAGCAGTTACGGTAGCAATCAGCCCCAGCATTTT. It encodes CASSYGSNQPQHF.

The genes are TRBV3-1 (or the pseudogene TRBV3-2) and TRBJ2-2, with D possibly being TRBD1 (6 bases). V was cut by 6 bases and J by 3 bases, with 14 bases left in between. The germline V gene has CDR1 LGHDT and CDR2 YNNKEL (reference sequence). The CDR3 has 15 residues. In DNA, the CDR3 is TGTGCCAGCAGACTAGGACAGACGGACACCGGGGAGCTGTTTTTT. Its translation: CASRLGQTDTGELFF.

This clone is a singleton in its sample. The same CDR3 also results from other DNA sequences found in this sample. The chain links TRBV6-5 to TRBJ1-1; D unresolved. Looked up from germline, CDR1 is MNHEY and CDR2 is SVGAGI. CDR3 length: 13 amino acids. With 3 bases removed from V and 1 base from J, the gap between germline ends came to 6 bases. CDR3 protein: CASSYSRNTEAFF. CDR3 nucleotides: TGTGCCAGCAGTTATTCCCGGAACACTGAAGCTTTCTTT.

This clone was counted between two and nine times. This chain connects TRBV11-2 to TRBJ1-1; 11 bases agree with TRBD1. The CDR3 covers 14 residues. V shed 4 bases and J 8 bases; nucleotides not matched to a gene: 6. Germline assignment: CDR1 SGHAT and CDR2 FQNNGV. The chain's CDR3 is CASSSTRTGGEAFF. The CDR3 DNA follows: TGTGCCAGCAGCTCCACCCGGACAGGGGGCGAAGCTTTCTTT. Together with reference TRBV11-2 and TRBJ1-1, the CDR3 gives the full variable domain: EAGVAQSPRYKIIEKRQSVAFWCNPISGHATLYWYQQILGQGPKLLIQFQNNGVVDDSQLPKDRFSAERLKGVDSTLKIQPAKLEDSAVYLCASSSTRTGGEAFFGQGTRLTVV.

The J gene is TRBJ1-2, the V gene TRBV19; 7 nucleotides agree with TRBD1. This CDR3 is 16 amino acids long. V lost 8 bases and J lost 4; bases outside the gene matches: 16. Germline loops: CDR1 LNHDA, CDR2 SQIVND (reference sequence). This CDR3 is CASSRDSPPRGYGYTF. CDR3 nucleotide sequence: TGTGCCAGTTCCCGGGACAGTCCCCCTAGGGGCTATGGCTACACCTTC.

The V and J genes are TRBV5-1 and TRBJ1-5; TRBD1 is a possible D gene (5 bases). Trimming took 0 bases from V and 4 from J, leaving 11 bases between them. CDR1 and CDR2 from the germline V gene are SGHRS and YFSETQ. The CDR3 extends over 15 amino acids. This CDR3 is CASSLVGGSNQPQHF. Written as DNA, the CDR3 is TGCGCCAGCAGCTTGGTTGGGGGTAGTAATCAGCCCCAGCATTTT.

The table lists this clone with a count of one. This chain uses TRBV7-9 with TRBJ2-1; D gene unclear. The ends were cut back, 0 bases at V and 10 bases at J, with 10 bases in the middle. The CDR3 is 13 residues long. Germline CDR1 reads SEHNR; CDR2 reads FQNEAQ (reference sequence). As DNA, the CDR3 is TGTGCCAGCAGCTTAGCGCCCAGAAGAGAGCAGTTCTTC. Protein: CASSLAPRREQFF.

The CDR3: CASSDFTEAFF. The CDR3 DNA sequence: TGTGCCAGCAGTGACTTCACTGAAGCTTTCTTT. V usage is TRBV28 and J usage is TRBJ1-1; D is unresolved. Trimming pared 5 bases from V and 4 bases from J, leaving 5 bases between. Germline values: CDR1 MDHEN, CDR2 SYDVKM. This CDR3 has 11 amino acids.

The chain couples TRBV19 to TRBJ1-4; no clear D. Germline assignment: CDR1 LNHDA and CDR2 SQIVND (reference sequence). CDR3 length equals 15 residues. V lost 9 bases to trimming and J lost 0 bases, with 14 bases between them. The CDR3 bases are TGTGCCAGCAAAATCACACCTGCAACTAATGAAAAACTGTTTTTT. This encodes CASKITPATNEKLFF.

This chain connects TRBV20-1 to TRBJ1-5; TRBD1 matches 7 bases. There are 14 residues in the CDR3. V dropped 3 bases and J dropped 4; count of bases not matched to a gene: 6. Germline V CDR1 and CDR2: DFQATT, SNEGSKA (reference sequence). As DNA, the CDR3 is TGCAGTGCTAGTAAACAGGGGTTGAATCAGCCCCAGCATTTT. As protein: CSASKQGLNQPQHF.

J is TRBJ2-7 and V is TRBV19, with 7 bases matching TRBD1. The germline V gene has CDR1 LNHDA and CDR2 SQIVND (reference sequence). The CDR3 has 15 amino acids. With V trimmed by 3 bases and J by 5 bases, 10 bases remained unmatched. In nucleotides, the CDR3 is TGTGCCAGTAGTATTTTAGGACAGGTGACCGACGAGCAGTACTTC. Translation gives CASSILGQVTDEQYF.

Here the CDR3 reads CASSFSGEETQYF. The CDR3 DNA sequence: TGTGCCAGCAGTTTCTCGGGGGAAGAGACCCAGTACTTC. The chain has TRBV5-4 and TRBJ2-5; possible D gene TRBD2, 6 bases. With 5 bases removed from V and 3 bases from J, the gap between germline ends came to 11 bases. The CDR3 has 13 amino acids. Germline V gene lookup returns CDR1 SGHNT and CDR2 YYREEE (reference sequence).

The rearrangement links TRBV6-5 to TRBJ2-3; 7 positions agree with TRBD2. Germline V CDR1 and CDR2: MNHEY, SVGAGI. V lost 2 bases, J lost 4 bases, and 3 bases stayed unmatched. The CDR3 is 14 residues long. The CDR3 spells CASSYSGAPDTQYF. CDR3 in DNA: TGTGCCAGCAGTTACAGCGGGGCTCCAGATACGCAGTATTTT.

This clone was seen just once. The CDR3 DNA is TGTGCCAGCAGCGGGGGACAGCACCTCTCTGGAAACACCATATATTTT. Amino acid sequence: CASSGGQHLSGNTIYF. The rearrangement uses TRBV9 and TRBJ1-3, with TRBD1 matching 7 bases. The V gene end was trimmed by 3 bases and the J gene end by 0 bases; junction bases not matched to a gene: 6. Germline-derived CDR1 and CDR2 are SGDLS and YYNGEE. This CDR3 is 16 amino acids long.

The genes are TRBV2 and TRBJ1-2; D is ambiguous. This CDR3 is 13 amino acids long. The germline gives CDR1 SNHLY, CDR2 FYNNEI. V shed 6 bases and J shed 8 bases, with 16 bases lying between them. CDR3 in amino acids: CASSTLRVFGYTF. As DNA, the CDR3 is TGTGCCAGCAGCACACTTAGGGTGTTCGGCTACACCTTC.

V gene TRBV15 combines with J gene TRBJ1-1, with TRBD1 matching over 8 bases. The J segment lost 2 bases and the V segment lost 0 bases, leaving 11 bases of the junction unmatched. Per the germline V gene, CDR1 is LNHNV and CDR2 is YYDKDF (reference sequence). The CDR3 length is 18 residues. CDR3 DNA sequence: TGTGCCACCAGCAGAGATCTAGTGCAGGGGGCCCTCAACACTGAAGCTTTCTTT. Translation: CATSRDLVQGALNTEAFF.

V and J are TRBV7-9 and TRBJ2-6; D might be TRBD2 (5 bases). The CDR3 is 16 amino acids. Trimming removed 5 bases at V and 2 bases at J, with 13 bases between. From germline, CDR1 is SEHNR and CDR2 FQNEAQ (reference sequence). CDR3 sequence (DNA): TGTGCCAGCAGCCCCCGGCTAGCAGCTGGGGCCAACGTCCTGACTTTC. Amino acids: CASSPRLAAGANVLTF.

The chain combines TRBV6-2 or TRBV6-3 with TRBJ1-1, with a tentative D call TRBD1 (5 bases). Trimming took 0 bases from V and 6 from J, leaving 11 bases between them. CDR3 length: 14 residues. Germline V CDR1 and CDR2: MNHEY, SVGEGT. The CDR3 here is CASSYSPQGSEAFF. The DNA for the CDR3 is TGTGCCAGCAGTTACTCCCCCCAGGGATCTGAAGCTTTCTTT.

The chain uses TRBV6-1 and TRBJ1-2; a possible D gene is TRBD1 (6 bases). The germline V gene encodes CDR1 MNHNS and CDR2 SASEGT. Deletions cut 3 bases from V and 4 bases from J, with 12 bases between. The CDR3 loop spans 14 amino acids. The CDR3 reads CASSDRTGSYGYTF. The DNA for the CDR3 is TGTGCCAGCAGTGACAGAACAGGGTCCTATGGCTACACCTTC.

The chain combines TRBV7-9 with TRBJ2-1; D not resolved. The germline V and J ends were trimmed by 5 bases and 7 bases, with 6 bases remaining between them. Per the germline V gene, CDR1 is SEHNR and CDR2 is FQNEAQ (reference sequence). This CDR3 region has 11 residues. This CDR3 is CASSPRNEQFF. CDR3 nucleotides: TGTGCCAGCAGCCCCAGGAATGAGCAGTTCTTC.